This TCR beta chain was retrieved from a study of regulatory T cells in long-lasting Graves disease. The study, taken as a whole, reports: It was in persistent disease that TRBV28, TRBJ1-2 and TRBJ2-5 were favored.

As for time point: newly diagnosed GD, antithyroid drugs for less than 3 months. Generation of the TCR library employed RNA extracted from PBMCs. This clonotype appeared many times. The target antigen is unknown. This CDR3 is built from 16 residues. V was clipped by 5 bases and J by 3 bases, with 14 bases between them. Arm-PCR with iRepertoire HTBI primers amplified the CDR3 regions for these TCR beta libraries. TCRdb re-derived calls from the multiplex PCR reads in MiXCR, one entry per CDR3 protein. The sample holds 560,000 or so distinct CDR3 sequences, 15% to 20% seen once. The same sample was also studied in work on T cells in Graves' hyperthyroidism and ophthalmopathy.

The material sequenced was peripheral blood mononuclear cells (PBMCs), taken at new diagnosis, from a patient treated with antithyroid drugs. The J gene is TRBJ2-6, the V gene TRBV12-3 or TRBV12-4; D is unclear. The TCR originated in a man aged 18 to 35 with Graves disease. As DNA, the CDR3 is TGTGCCAGCAGTCCCATGACGCGGATTGGGGCCAACGTCCTGACTTTC. Its translation: CASSPMTRIGANVLTF.